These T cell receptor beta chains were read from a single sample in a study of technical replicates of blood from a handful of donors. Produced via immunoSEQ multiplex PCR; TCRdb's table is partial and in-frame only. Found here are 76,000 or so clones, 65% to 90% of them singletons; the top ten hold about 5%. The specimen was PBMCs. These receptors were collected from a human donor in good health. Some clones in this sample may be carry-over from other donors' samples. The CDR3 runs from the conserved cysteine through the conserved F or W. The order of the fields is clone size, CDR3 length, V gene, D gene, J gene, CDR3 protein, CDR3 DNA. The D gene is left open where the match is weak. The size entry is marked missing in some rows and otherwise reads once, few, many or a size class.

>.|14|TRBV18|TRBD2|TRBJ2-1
CASSLGLAGNEQFF
TGTGCCAGCTCACTGGGGCTAGCGGGGAATGAGCAGTTCTTC
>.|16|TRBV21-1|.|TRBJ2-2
CASSASSGRAPGELFF
TGTGCCAGCAGCGCATCTAGCGGGAGGGCCCCCGGGGAGCTGTTTTTT
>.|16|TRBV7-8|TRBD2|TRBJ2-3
CASSLGAGGFSDTQYF
TGTGCCAGCAGCCTGGGGGCGGGGGGTTTCTCAGATACGCAGTATTTT
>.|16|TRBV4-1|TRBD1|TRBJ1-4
CASSNRGRAADEKLFF
TGCGCCAGCAGTAACAGGGGGCGAGCTGCGGATGAAAAACTGTTTTTT
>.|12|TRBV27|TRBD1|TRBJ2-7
CARDRVYYEQYF
TGTGCCAGGGACAGGGTTTACTACGAGCAGTACTTC
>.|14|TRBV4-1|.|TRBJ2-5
CASSQGSYLETQYF
TGCGCCAGCAGCCAAGGAAGTTACTTAGAGACCCAGTACTTC
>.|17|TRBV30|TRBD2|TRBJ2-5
CAWKATFNSGIGETQYF
TGTGCCTGGAAAGCTACTTTCAATAGCGGGATCGGAGAGACCCAGTACTTC
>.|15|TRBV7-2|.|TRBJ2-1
CASSLGRGPQNEQFF
TGTGCCAGCAGCTTAGGGAGGGGGCCCCAGAATGAGCAGTTCTTC
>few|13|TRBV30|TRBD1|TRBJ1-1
CAWMGQMNTEAFF
TGTGCCTGGATGGGACAGATGAACACTGAAGCTTTCTTT
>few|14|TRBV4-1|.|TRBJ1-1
CASSQGQGGTEAFF
TGCGCCAGCAGCCAAGGGCAGGGAGGCACTGAAGCTTTCTTT
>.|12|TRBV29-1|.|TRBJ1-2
CSVGAGNYGYTF
TGCAGCGTTGGGGCAGGGAACTATGGCTACACCTTC
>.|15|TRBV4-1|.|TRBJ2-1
CASSQPAGSYNEQFF
TGCGCCAGCAGCCAACCCGCGGGCTCCTACAATGAGCAGTTCTTC
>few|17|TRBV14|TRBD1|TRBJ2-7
CASSHPGQGASSYEQYF
TGTGCCAGCAGCCACCCGGGGCAGGGGGCTAGCTCCTACGAGCAGTACTTC
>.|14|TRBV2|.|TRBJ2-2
CASRRDSNTGELFF
TGTGCCAGCAGGCGGGACAGTAACACCGGGGAGCTGTTTTTT
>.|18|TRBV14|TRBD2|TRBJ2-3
CASSPGLAGGPIPDTQYF
TGTGCCAGCAGCCCGGGACTAGCGGGAGGGCCCATCCCAGATACGCAGTATTTT
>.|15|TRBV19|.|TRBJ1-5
CASSMAHRVDQPQHF
TGTGCCAGTAGTATGGCCCACAGAGTTGATCAGCCCCAGCATTTT
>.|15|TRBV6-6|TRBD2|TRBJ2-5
CASSYVAGGPETQYF
TGTGCCAGCAGTTACGTTGCGGGGGGGCCAGAGACCCAGTACTTC
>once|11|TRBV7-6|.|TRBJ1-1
CASRVGGDGFF
TGTGCCAGCAGAGTGGGAGGGGACGGTTTCTTT
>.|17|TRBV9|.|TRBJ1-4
CASSVQGKGATNEKLFF
TGTGCCAGCAGCGTACAGGGGAAAGGAGCAACTAATGAAAAACTGTTTTTT
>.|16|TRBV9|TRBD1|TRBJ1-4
CASSVGVGQEGEKLFF
TGTGCCAGCAGCGTAGGAGTGGGACAGGAGGGTGAAAAACTGTTTTTT
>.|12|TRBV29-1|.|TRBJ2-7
CSVTRNSYEQYF
TGCAGCGTTACCAGGAACTCCTACGAGCAGTACTTC
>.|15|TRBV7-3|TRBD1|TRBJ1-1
CASSLAGQGATEAFF
TGTGCCAGCAGCTTAGCCGGACAGGGGGCCACTGAAGCTTTCTTT
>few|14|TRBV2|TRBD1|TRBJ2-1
CASRDVTGMHEQFF
TGTGCCAGCAGGGACGTGACAGGGATGCATGAGCAGTTCTTC
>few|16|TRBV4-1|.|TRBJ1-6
CASSQDLGTNNSPLHF
TGCGCCAGCAGCCAAGATCTTGGGACAAATAATTCACCCCTCCACTTT
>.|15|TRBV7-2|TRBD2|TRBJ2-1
CASSLTSGDYNEQFF
TGTGCCAGCAGCTTAACTAGCGGGGACTACAATGAGCAGTTCTTC
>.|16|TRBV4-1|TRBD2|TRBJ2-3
CASSRDSTSGRDTQYF
TGCGCCAGCAGCCGCGACTCGACTAGCGGGAGGGATACGCAGTATTTT
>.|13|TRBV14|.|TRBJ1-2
CASSPFYRTGYTF
TGTGCCAGCAGCCCCTTTTACAGGACGGGCTACACCTTC
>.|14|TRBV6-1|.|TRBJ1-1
CASSERGLVTEAFF
TGTGCCAGCAGTGAAAGGGGCTTGGTCACTGAAGCTTTCTTT
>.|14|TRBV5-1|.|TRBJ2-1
CASSLGAGGNEQFF
TGCGCCAGCAGCTTGGGGGCGGGTGGGAATGAGCAGTTCTTC
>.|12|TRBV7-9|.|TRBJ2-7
CASTLLTYEQYF
TGTGCCAGCACCCTGCTTACCTACGAGCAGTACTTC
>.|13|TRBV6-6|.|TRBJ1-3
CASSPEPGNTIYF
TGTGCCAGCAGCCCCGAGCCTGGAAACACCATATATTTT
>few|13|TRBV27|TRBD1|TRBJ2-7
CASSWDRGYEQYF
TGTGCCAGCAGTTGGGACAGGGGTTACGAGCAGTACTTC
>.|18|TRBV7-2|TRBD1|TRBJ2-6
CASSFWAGQGSGANVLTF
TGTGCCAGCAGCTTTTGGGCGGGACAGGGGTCTGGGGCCAACGTCCTGACTTTC
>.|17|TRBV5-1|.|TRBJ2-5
CASSPPAVGGPQETQYF
TGCGCCAGCAGCCCGCCCGCAGTAGGCGGTCCACAAGAGACCCAGTACTTC
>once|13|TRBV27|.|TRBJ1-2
CASSVGGSYGYTF
TGTGCCAGCAGCGTGGGGGGGAGCTATGGCTACACCTTC
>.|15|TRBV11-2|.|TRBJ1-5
CASSPSGGLNQPQHF
TGTGCCAGCAGCCCCTCGGGGGGCCTCAATCAGCCCCAGCATTTT
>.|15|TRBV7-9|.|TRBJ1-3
CASSLVSGAGNTIYF
TGTGCCAGCAGCTTAGTTTCGGGGGCTGGAAACACCATATATTTT
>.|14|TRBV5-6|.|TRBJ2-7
CASSLVRGRYEQYF
TGTGCCAGCAGCTTGGTAAGGGGTAGGTACGAGCAGTACTTC
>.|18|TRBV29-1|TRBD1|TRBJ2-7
CSVEDWTGGAYTRYEQYF
TGCAGCGTTGAAGACTGGACAGGTGGTGCGTATACCCGATACGAGCAGTACTTC
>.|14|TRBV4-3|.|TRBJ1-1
CASSQVSAGPEAFF
TGCGCCAGCAGCCAAGTGTCCGCCGGTCCTGAAGCTTTCTTT
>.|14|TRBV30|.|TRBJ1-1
CAWSVDSMNTEAFF
TGTGCCTGGAGTGTGGACAGCATGAACACTGAAGCTTTCTTT
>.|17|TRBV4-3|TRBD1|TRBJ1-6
CASSQDLTGGGNSPLHF
TGCGCCAGCAGCCAAGATCTCACAGGGGGAGGTAATTCACCCCTCCACTTT
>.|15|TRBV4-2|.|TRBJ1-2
CASSQEATANYGYTF
TGTGCCAGCAGCCAAGAGGCCACAGCTAACTATGGCTACACCTTC
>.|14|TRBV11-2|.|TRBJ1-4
CASSPRTEAEKLFF
TGTGCCAGCAGCCCCCGGACAGAGGCTGAAAAACTGTTTTTT
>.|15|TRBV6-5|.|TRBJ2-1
CASTTSRVGAVEQFF
TGTGCCAGCACCACCTCCCGGGTCGGAGCCGTGGAGCAGTTCTTC
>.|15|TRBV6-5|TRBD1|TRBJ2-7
CASSVPRGRTHEQYF
TGTGCCAGCAGTGTCCCCAGGGGGCGAACCCACGAGCAGTACTTC
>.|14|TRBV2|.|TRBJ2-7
CASSEKFSSYEQYF
TGTGCCAGCAGTGAGAAGTTTAGCTCCTACGAGCAGTACTTC